Presented here are 18 T cell receptor beta chains from one specimen sequenced in a study of shared clonotypes between healthy human individuals. This table comes from immunoSEQ multiplex PCR, and its TCRdb copy is limited to in-frame clones, with some not included. This sample has hundreds of thousands of clones, with about 96% found just once. Naive CD8 cells comprised CD45RO-negative, CCR7-positively selected cells, excluding terminally differentiated effector memory CD45RA+ cells. The specimen sequenced was naive CD8+ T cells sorted from blood. The source is a woman aged 25 to 39 in good health.

This chain uses TRBV6-5 with TRBJ1-5, with D unclear. Per germline, CDR1 MNHEY and CDR2 SVGAGI. Trimming pared 2 bases from V and 4 bases from J, leaving 9 bases between. The CDR3 covers 14 residues. The CDR3 is CASSYGGRNQPQHF. The CDR3 coding sequence is TGTGCCAGCAGTTACGGAGGGAGGAATCAGCCCCAGCATTTT.

The chain has TRBV6-1 and TRBJ2-5, with 10 bases that match TRBD1. Per germline, CDR1 MNHNS and CDR2 SASEGT. The CDR3 is 13 residues long. V gave up 6 bases and J gave up 2 bases; unmatched junction bases: 0. CDR3 sequence (DNA): TGTGCCAGCAGGGACAGGGGGCAAGAGACCCAGTACTTC. It codes for CASRDRGQETQYF.

The rearrangement links TRBV11-2 to TRBJ1-5; D ambiguous. Trimming removed 1 base at V and 4 bases at J, with 5 bases between. The germline CDR1 and CDR2 sequences are SGHAT and FQNNGV. CDR3 length: 13 amino acids. The DNA of the CDR3 is TGTGCCAGCAGCTTAGGCGCGAATCAGCCCCAGCATTTT. Amino acid sequence: CASSLGANQPQHF.

V usage is TRBV27 and J usage is TRBJ1-5; D unclear. Trimming removed 6 bases from V and 3 bases from J, with 12 bases in between. This CDR3 comprises 14 residues. Looked up from germline, CDR1 is MNHEY and CDR2 is SMNVEV (reference sequence). The CDR3 coding sequence is TGTGCCAGCAGGGCGACCGGGAACAATCAGCCCCAGCATTTT. It translates to CASRATGNNQPQHF.

The chain links TRBV27 to TRBJ1-5; 8 bases map to TRBD1. The CDR3 has 15 residues. Germline assignment: CDR1 MNHEY and CDR2 SMNVEV (reference sequence). V lost 6 bases, J lost 6 bases, and 10 bases stayed unmatched. The DNA for the CDR3 is TGTGCCAGCAGGGGACGCAGGGGGCTTTCTCAGCCCCAGCATTTT. Translating gives CASRGRRGLSQPQHF.

The chain combines TRBV28 with TRBJ2-2; D might be TRBD1 (6 bases). Germline values: CDR1 MDHEN, CDR2 SYDVKM. V shed 5 bases and J shed 6 bases, with 22 bases lying between them. The CDR3 sequence is 17 residues long. This CDR3 is CASSIPTQGMIPGELFF. The CDR3 DNA sequence: TGTGCCAGCAGTATACCGACACAGGGCATGATCCCCGGGGAGCTGTTTTTT.

This rearrangement joins TRBV5-4 to TRBJ2-2; unclear D gene. The CDR3 runs 12 residues. The germline V gene encodes CDR1 SGHNT and CDR2 YYREEE (reference sequence). V dropped 2 bases and J dropped 4 bases, with 3 bases sitting between them. CDR3 sequence reads: CASSFPTGELFF. The CDR3 DNA follows: TGTGCCAGCAGCTTCCCCACCGGGGAGCTGTTTTTT.

The chain joins TRBV7-8 to TRBJ1-2, with TRBD1 as a possible D gene (6 bases). The CDR3 contains 16 residues. Trimming stripped 5 bases from V and 2 bases from J, with 18 bases between. Germline CDR1 SGHVS, CDR2 FQNEAQ. This CDR3 reads CASSPRGADPNYGYTF. CDR3 DNA: TGTGCCAGCAGCCCGAGGGGGGCCGACCCGAACTATGGCTACACCTTC.

J is TRBJ2-2 and V is TRBV4-1; 9 positions match TRBD1. The CDR3 has 21 amino acids. Looked up from germline, CDR1 is MGHRA and CDR2 is YSYEKL. J lost 4 bases, V lost 3 bases, and 21 bases had no gene match. CDR3 residues: CASSHPSRPGTGTSSTGELFF. CDR3 nucleotide sequence: TGCGCCAGCAGCCACCCGAGCCGTCCCGGGACAGGGACCTCATCCACCGGGGAGCTGTTTTTT.

The rearrangement links TRBV28 to TRBJ2-7; TRBD2 matches at 11 bases. The J segment lost 0 bases and the V segment lost 4 bases, leaving 5 bases of the junction unmatched. The CDR3 sequence is 16 residues long. Germline values: CDR1 MDHEN, CDR2 SYDVKM. The DNA for the CDR3 is TGTGCCAGCAGTTATCAGACTAGCGGGAACTCCTACGAGCAGTACTTC. This translates into CASSYQTSGNSYEQYF.

The rearrangement joins TRBV18 to TRBJ1-1; possible D gene TRBD1, 5 bases. The CDR3 loop spans 13 amino acids. The V and J ends lost 2 bases and 6 bases respectively, with 10 bases between them. Germline V gene sequence: CDR1 KGHSH, CDR2 LQKENI. CDR3 region: CASSPTGGAEAFF. The DNA of the CDR3 is TGTGCCAGCTCACCAACCGGAGGGGCTGAAGCTTTCTTT.

The V call is TRBV27, the J call TRBJ2-7; tentatively, D is TRBD1 or TRBD2 (6 bases each). This CDR3 has 15 residues. Trimming shortened V by 5 bases and J by 3 bases, and 17 bases separated the two germline ends. The V gene's germline CDR1 is MNHEY and CDR2 SMNVEV (reference sequence). CDR3 sequence reads: CASSPGADRYYEQYF. The CDR3 DNA follows: TGTGCCAGCAGTCCGGGGGCAGACCGCTACTACGAGCAGTACTTC.

The chain joins TRBV5-6 to TRBJ2-1; D gene unclear. Trimming removed 0 bases at V and 8 bases at J, with 6 bases between. The CDR3 contains 12 residues. CDR1 SGHDT and CDR2 YYEEEE come from the germline V gene. The CDR3 DNA sequence: TGTGCCAGCAGCTTGGCCCTTGATGAGCAGTTCTTC. It specifies CASSLALDEQFF.

The chain combines TRBV2 with TRBJ2-7, with a tentative D call TRBD1 (5 bases). V was trimmed by 11 bases and J by 1 base, leaving 18 bases between them. The germline CDR1 and CDR2 sequences are SNHLY and FYNNEI. The CDR3 has 14 residues. CDR3 sequence reads: CAGTQGVPSYEQYF. CDR3 nucleotides: TGTGCCGGTACGCAGGGCGTCCCATCCTACGAGCAGTACTTC.

The V call is TRBV15, the J call TRBJ2-7; D possibly corresponds to TRBD1 (5 bases). Germline CDR1 reads LNHNV; CDR2 reads YYDKDF (reference sequence). The CDR3 has 14 residues. Trimming cost V 2 bases and J 1 base, with 9 bases left between them. The CDR3 DNA reads as TGTGCCACCAGCAGAAGGGGCCGATCCTACGAGCAGTACTTC. Translated: CATSRRGRSYEQYF.

The genes are TRBV28 and TRBJ2-7; weak D call: TRBD1 (6 bases). This CDR3 has 12 residues. The ends were cut back, 6 bases at V and 3 bases at J, with 9 bases in the middle. Germline V gives CDR1 MDHEN, CDR2 SYDVKM. DNA of the CDR3: TGTGCCAGCAGCTGGGACAACTACGAGCAGTACTTC. Its protein product is CASSWDNYEQYF.

The rearrangement links TRBV27 to TRBJ2-7; 9 bases are a match to TRBD2. This CDR3 spans 12 amino acids. Germline V CDR1 and CDR2: MNHEY, SMNVEV (reference sequence). V lost 10 bases and J lost 4; bases outside the gene matches: 5. In nucleotides, the CDR3 is TGTGCCACCGGGACTAGCTTATACGAGCAGTACTTC. It translates to CATGTSLYEQYF.

The gene calls are TRBV7-9 and TRBJ2-5, with 9 bases that match TRBD1. The junction had 2 bases not matched to a gene; V was cut back by 4 bases and J by 5 bases. Looked up from germline, CDR1 is SEHNR and CDR2 is FQNEAQ (reference sequence). This CDR3 region has 13 residues. The CDR3 DNA is TGTGCCAGCAGCTGGGACAGGGCGGAGACCCAGTACTTC. Translating gives CASSWDRAETQYF.